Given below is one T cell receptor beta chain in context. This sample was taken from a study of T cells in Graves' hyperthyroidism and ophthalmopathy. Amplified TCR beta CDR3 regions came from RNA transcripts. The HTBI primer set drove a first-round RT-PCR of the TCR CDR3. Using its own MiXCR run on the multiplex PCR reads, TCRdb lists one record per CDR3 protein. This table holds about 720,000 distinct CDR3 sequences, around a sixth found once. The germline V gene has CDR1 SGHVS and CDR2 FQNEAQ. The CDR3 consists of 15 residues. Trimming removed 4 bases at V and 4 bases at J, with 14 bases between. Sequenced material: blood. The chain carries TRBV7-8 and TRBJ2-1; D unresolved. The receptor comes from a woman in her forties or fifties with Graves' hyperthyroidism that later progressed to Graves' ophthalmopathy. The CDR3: CASSYPSSQYNEQFF. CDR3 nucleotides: TGTGCCAGCAGCTATCCAAGCTCCCAATACAATGAGCAGTTCTTC.